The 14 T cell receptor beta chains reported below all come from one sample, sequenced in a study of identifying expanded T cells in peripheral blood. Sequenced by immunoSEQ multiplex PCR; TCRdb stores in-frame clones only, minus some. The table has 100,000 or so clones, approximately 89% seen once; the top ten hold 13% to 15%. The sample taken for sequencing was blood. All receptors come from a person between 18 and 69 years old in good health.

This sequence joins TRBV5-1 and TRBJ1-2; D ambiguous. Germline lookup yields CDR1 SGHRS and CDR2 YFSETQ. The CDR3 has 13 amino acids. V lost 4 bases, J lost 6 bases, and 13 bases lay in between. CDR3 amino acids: CASSVSQANGYTF. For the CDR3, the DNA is TGCGCCAGCAGCGTGAGTCAGGCCAATGGCTACACCTTC.

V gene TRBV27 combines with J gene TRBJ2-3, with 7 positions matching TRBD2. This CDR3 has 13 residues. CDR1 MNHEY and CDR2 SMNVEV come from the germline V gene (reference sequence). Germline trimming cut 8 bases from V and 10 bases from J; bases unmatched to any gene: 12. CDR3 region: CASQRDYLRSQYF. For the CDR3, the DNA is TGTGCCAGCCAGAGGGACTATCTTCGTTCGCAGTATTTT.

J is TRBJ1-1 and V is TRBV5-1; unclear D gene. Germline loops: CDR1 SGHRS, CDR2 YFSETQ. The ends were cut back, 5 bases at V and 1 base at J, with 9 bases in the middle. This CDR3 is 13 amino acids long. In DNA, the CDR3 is TGCGCCAGCAGACAAGGGTCGAACACTGAAGCTTTCTTT. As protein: CASRQGSNTEAFF.

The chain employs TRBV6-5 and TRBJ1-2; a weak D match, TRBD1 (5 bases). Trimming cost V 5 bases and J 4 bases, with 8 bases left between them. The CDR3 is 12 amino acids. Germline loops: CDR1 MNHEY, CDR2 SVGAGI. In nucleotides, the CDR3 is TGTGCCAGCAGTACTGACAGCTATGGCTACACCTTC. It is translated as CASSTDSYGYTF.

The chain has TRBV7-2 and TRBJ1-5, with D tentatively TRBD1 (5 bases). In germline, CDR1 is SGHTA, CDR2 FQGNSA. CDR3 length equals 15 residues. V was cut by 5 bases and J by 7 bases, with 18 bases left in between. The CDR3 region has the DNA TGTGCCAGCAGCCCCGGACCTGACAGCGGGCAGCCCCAGCATTTT. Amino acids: CASSPGPDSGQPQHF.

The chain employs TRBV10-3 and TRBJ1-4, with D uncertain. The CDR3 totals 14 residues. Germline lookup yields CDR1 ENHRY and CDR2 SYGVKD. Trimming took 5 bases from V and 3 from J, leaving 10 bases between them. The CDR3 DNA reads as TGTGCCATCAGTTCGACGGTGCCTAATGAAAAACTGTTTTTT. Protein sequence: CAISSTVPNEKLFF.

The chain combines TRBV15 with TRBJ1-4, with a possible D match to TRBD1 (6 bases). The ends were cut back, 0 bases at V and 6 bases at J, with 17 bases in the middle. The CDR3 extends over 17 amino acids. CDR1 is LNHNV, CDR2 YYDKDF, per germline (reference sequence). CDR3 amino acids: CATSRDLLGGRHEKLFF. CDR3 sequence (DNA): TGTGCCACCAGCAGAGATCTTCTCGGGGGGCGCCATGAAAAACTGTTTTTT.

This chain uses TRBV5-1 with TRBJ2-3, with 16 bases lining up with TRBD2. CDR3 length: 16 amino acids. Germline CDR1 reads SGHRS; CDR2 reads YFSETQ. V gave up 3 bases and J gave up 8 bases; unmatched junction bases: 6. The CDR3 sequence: CASSSGTSGREATQYF. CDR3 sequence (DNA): TGCGCCAGCAGCTCCGGGACTAGCGGGAGGGAGGCTACGCAGTATTTT.

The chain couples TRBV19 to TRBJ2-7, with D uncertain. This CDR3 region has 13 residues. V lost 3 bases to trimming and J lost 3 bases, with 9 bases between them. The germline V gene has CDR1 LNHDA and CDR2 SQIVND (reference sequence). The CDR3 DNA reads TGTGCCAGTAGTATCTGGCTAGACTACGAGCAGTACTTC. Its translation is CASSIWLDYEQYF. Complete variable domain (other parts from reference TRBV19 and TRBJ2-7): DGGITQSPKYLFRKEGQNVTLSCEQNLNHDAMYWYRQDPGQGLRLIYYSQIVNDFQKGDIAEGYSVSREKKESFPLTVTSAQKNPTAFYLCASSIWLDYEQYFGPGTRLTVT.

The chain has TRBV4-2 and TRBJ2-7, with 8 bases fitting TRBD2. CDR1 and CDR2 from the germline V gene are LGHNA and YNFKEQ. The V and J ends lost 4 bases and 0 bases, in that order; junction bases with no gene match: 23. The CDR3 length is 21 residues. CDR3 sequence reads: CASSPPPREEGQRGSSYEQYF. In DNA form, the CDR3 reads TGTGCCAGCAGCCCACCCCCGAGGGAGGAGGGTCAGCGGGGGAGCTCCTACGAGCAGTACTTC.

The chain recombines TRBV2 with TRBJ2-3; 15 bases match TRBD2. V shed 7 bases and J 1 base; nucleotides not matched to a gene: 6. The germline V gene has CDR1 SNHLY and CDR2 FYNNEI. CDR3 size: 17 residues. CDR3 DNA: TGTGCCAGCACTCGGACTAGCGGGGGGGGCCGCACAGATACGCAGTATTTT. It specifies CASTRTSGGGRTDTQYF.

CDR3 region: CASRPGLGSETQYF. The CDR3 DNA is TGTGCCAGCAGACCGGGACTAGGTTCGGAGACCCAGTACTTC. The genes are TRBV6-5 and TRBJ2-5; 8 bases are a match to TRBD2. Per germline, CDR1 MNHEY and CDR2 SVGAGI. This CDR3 is 14 amino acids long. V shed 6 bases and J 5 bases; nucleotides not matched to a gene: 8.

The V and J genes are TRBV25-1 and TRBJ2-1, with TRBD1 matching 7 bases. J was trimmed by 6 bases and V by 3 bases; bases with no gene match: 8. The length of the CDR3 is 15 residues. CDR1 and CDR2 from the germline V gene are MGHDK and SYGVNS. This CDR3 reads CASSDEAGTVNEQFF. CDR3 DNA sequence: TGTGCCAGCAGTGATGAAGCCGGGACAGTCAATGAGCAGTTCTTC.

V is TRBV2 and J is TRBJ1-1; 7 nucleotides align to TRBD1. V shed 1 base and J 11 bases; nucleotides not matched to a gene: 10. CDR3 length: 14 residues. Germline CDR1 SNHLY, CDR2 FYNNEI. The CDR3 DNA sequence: TGTGCCAGCAGTGAAGGGGACAGATGGGGTCGGGCTTTCTTT. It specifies CASSEGDRWGRAFF.